This TCR beta chain was sequenced in a study of shared clonotypes between healthy human individuals. Study as a whole: Those who served as donors were a couple of women and a few men between the ages of 18 and 49. The study's findings and limits: Non-shared clonotypes showed lower generation probabilities than clonotypes common to all four donors. The naive CD4 repertoires of several donors were compared, and around 5% of clonotypes were shared. Sorted-subset sequencing, rarefaction showed, was incomplete despite large depth.

CDR1 SGHVS and CDR2 FQNEAQ come from the germline V gene. This CDR3 region has 14 residues. V lost 1 base, J lost 4 bases, and 3 bases stayed unmatched. On this clone itself: Its antigen is not identified.

Clones were sequenced by immunoSEQ multiplex PCR, and TCRdb holds only the in-frame ones, with some missing. This table has some 900,000 clones, over 60% appearing once. The sequencing sample was made of memory CD4+ T cells sorted from blood. Subset noted: CD45RA-negative fraction. The sequence was collected from a young man in good health. The chain links TRBV7-8 to TRBJ2-7; TRBD1 matches at 8 bases. The CDR3: CASSLGTGRYEQYF. The CDR3 DNA follows: TGTGCCAGCAGCTTAGGGACAGGGAGGTACGAGCAGTACTTC.